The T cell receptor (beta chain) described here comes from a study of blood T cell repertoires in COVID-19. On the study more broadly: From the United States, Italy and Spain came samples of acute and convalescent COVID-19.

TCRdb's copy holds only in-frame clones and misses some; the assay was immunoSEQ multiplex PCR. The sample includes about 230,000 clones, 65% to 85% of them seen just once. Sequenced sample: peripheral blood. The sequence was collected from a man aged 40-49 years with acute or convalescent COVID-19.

The CDR3 sequence is CASSQRGGANEKLFF. The CDR3 DNA is TGTGCCAGCAGTCAAAGAGGGGGTGCTAATGAAAAACTGTTTTTT. The V call is TRBV6-5, the J call TRBJ1-4, with D possibly TRBD1 on 6 matching bases. Trimming cost V 5 bases and J 3 bases, with 13 bases left between them. Per the germline V gene, CDR1 is MNHEY and CDR2 is SVGAGI. This CDR3 comprises 15 residues.